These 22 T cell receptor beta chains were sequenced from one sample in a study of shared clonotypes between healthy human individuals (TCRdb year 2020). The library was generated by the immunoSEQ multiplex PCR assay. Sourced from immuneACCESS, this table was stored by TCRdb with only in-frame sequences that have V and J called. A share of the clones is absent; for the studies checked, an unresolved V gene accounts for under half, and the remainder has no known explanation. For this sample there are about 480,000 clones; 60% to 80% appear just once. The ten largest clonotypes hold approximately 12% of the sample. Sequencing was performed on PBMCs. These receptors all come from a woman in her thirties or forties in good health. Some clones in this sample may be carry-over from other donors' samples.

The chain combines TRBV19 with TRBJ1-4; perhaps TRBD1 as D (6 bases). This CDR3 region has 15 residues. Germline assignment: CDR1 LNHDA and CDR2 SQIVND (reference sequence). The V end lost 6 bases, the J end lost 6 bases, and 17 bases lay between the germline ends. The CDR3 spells CASRNPGDTDEKLFF. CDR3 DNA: TGTGCCAGTAGAAACCCAGGGGATACTGATGAAAAACTGTTTTTT.

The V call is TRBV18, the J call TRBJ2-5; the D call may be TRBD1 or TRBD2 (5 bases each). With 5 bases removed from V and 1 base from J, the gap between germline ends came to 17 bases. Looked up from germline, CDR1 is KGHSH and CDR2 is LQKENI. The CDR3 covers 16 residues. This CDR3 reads CASSAIALQAQETQYF. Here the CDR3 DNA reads TGTGCCAGCTCAGCCATAGCGTTACAGGCCCAAGAGACCCAGTACTTC. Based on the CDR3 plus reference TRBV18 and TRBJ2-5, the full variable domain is NAGVMQNPRHLVRRRGQEARLRCSPMKGHSHVYWYRQLPEEGLKFMVYLQKENIIDESGMPKERFSAEFPKEGPSILRIQQVVRGDSAAYFCASSAIALQAQETQYFGPGTRLLVL.

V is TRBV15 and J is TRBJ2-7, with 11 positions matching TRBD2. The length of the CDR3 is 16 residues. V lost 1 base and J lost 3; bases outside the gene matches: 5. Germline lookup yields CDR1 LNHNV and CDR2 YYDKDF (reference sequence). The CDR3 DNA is TGTGCCACCAGCAGAGGAGGCGGGACTAGCGGCTACGAGCAGTACTTC. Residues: CATSRGGGTSGYEQYF.

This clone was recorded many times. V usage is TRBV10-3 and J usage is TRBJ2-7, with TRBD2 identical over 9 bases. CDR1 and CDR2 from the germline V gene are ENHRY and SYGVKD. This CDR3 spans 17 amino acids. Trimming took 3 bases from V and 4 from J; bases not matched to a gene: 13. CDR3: CAISDPKEGGREYEQYF. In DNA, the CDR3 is TGTGCCATCAGTGACCCTAAGGAGGGCGGGAGGGAGTACGAGCAGTACTTC.

CDR3 amino acids: CSVRRGGTYNEQFF. The CDR3, as DNA: TGCAGCGTGAGGAGGGGCGGCACCTACAATGAGCAGTTCTTC. This sequence joins TRBV29-1 and TRBJ2-1; possible D gene TRBD2, 6 bases. V lost 6 bases and J 2 bases, leaving 14 bases between the germline ends. This CDR3 is built from 14 residues. CDR1 is SQVTM, CDR2 ANQGSEA, per germline.

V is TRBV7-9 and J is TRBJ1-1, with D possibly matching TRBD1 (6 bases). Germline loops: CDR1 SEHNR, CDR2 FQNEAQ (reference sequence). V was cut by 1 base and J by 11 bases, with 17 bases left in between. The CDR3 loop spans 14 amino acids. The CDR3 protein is CASSLGSRGVLAFF. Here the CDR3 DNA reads TGTGCCAGCAGCTTAGGGAGCAGGGGAGTACTGGCTTTCTTT.

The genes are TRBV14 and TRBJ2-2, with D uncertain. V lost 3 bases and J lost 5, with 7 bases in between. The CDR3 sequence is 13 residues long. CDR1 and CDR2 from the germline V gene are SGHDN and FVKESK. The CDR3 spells CASSQFLTGELFF. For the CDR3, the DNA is TGTGCCAGCAGCCAGTTCCTTACCGGGGAGCTGTTTTTT.

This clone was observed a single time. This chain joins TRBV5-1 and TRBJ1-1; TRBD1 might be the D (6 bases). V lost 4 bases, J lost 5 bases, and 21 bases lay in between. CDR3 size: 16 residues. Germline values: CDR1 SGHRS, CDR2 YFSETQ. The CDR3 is CASSATAGARSTEAFF. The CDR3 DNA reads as TGCGCCAGCAGCGCCACGGCGGGGGCGCGGAGTACTGAAGCTTTCTTT.

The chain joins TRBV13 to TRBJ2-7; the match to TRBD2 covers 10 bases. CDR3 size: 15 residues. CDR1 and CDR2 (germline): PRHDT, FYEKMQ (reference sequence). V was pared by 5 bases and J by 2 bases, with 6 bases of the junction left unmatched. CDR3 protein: CASSLRTSGPYEQYF. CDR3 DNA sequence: TGTGCCAGCAGCCTCAGGACTAGCGGACCCTACGAGCAGTACTTC. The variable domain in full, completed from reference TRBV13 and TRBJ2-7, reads AAGVIQSPRHLIKEKRETATLKCYPIPRHDTVYWYQQGPGQDPQFLISFYEKMQSDKGSIPDRFSAQQFSDYHSELNMSSLELGDSALYFCASSLRTSGPYEQYFGPGTRLTVT.

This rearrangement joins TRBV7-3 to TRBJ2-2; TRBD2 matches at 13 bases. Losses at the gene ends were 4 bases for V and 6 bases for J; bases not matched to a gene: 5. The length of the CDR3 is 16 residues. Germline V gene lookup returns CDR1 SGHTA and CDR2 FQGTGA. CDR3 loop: CASSSWTSGSPGELFF. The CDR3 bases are TGTGCCAGCAGCTCGTGGACTAGCGGGAGTCCCGGGGAGCTGTTTTTT.

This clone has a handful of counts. This chain's CDR3 is CASSRRGVSGANVLTF. The CDR3 DNA follows: TGTGCCAGCAGTCGTAGAGGGGTTAGTGGGGCCAACGTCCTGACTTTC. The chain uses TRBV7-2 and TRBJ2-6; possibly TRBD1 or TRBD2 for D (5 bases each). CDR3 length: 16 amino acids. Germline lookup yields CDR1 SGHTA and CDR2 FQGNSA. V was clipped by 6 bases and J by 3 bases, with 15 bases between them.

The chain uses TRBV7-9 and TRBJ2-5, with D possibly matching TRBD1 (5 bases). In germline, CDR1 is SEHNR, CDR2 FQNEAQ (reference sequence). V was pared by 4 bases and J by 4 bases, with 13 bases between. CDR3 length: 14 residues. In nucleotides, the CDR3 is TGTGCCAGCAGCTGGGGCGGTGCAGGAGAGACCCAGTACTTC. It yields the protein CASSWGGAGETQYF.

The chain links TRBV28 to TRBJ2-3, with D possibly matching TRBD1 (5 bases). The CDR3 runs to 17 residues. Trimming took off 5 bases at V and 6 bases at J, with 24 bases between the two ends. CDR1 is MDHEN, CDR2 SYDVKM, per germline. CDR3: CASSPRQRPPPHDTQYF. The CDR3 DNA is TGTGCCAGCAGTCCCCGACAGCGCCCACCCCCACACGATACGCAGTATTTT.

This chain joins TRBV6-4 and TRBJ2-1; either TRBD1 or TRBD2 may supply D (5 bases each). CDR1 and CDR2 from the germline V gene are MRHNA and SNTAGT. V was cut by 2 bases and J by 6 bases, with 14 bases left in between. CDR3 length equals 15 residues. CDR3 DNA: TGTGCCAGCAGTGACGGGGACCCTCAGGTCAATGAGCAGTTCTTC. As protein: CASSDGDPQVNEQFF.

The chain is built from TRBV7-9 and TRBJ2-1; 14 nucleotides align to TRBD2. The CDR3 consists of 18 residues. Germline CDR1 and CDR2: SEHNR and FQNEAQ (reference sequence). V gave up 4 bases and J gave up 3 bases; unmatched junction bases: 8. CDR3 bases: TGTGCCAGCAGCTCCAAGACTAGCGGGAGGGGGGTCTACAATGAGCAGTTCTTC. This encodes CASSSKTSGRGVYNEQFF.

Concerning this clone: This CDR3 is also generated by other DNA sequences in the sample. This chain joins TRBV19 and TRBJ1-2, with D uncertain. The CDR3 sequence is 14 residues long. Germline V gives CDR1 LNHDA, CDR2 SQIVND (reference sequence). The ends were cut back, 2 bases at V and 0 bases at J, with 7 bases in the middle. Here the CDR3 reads CASSIRGANYGYTF. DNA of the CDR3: TGTGCCAGTAGTATACGCGGCGCTAACTATGGCTACACCTTC.

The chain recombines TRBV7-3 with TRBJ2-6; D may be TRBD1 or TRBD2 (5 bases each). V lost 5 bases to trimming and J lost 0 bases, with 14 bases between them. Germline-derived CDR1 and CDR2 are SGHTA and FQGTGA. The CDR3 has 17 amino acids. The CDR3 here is CASSLGPKSSGANVLTF. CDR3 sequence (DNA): TGTGCCAGCAGCCTGGGACCGAAAAGCTCTGGGGCCAACGTCCTGACTTTC.

The CDR3 nucleotides are TGTGCCAGCAGCTTAGAAGGGCAGTCGGCGGAGACCCAGTACTTC. This translates into CASSLEGQSAETQYF. The chain recombines TRBV11-3 with TRBJ2-5, with D unresolved. Germline CDR1 reads SGHNT; CDR2 reads YENEEA. Trimming shortened V by 0 bases and J by 5 bases, and 13 bases separated the two germline ends. There are 15 residues in the CDR3.

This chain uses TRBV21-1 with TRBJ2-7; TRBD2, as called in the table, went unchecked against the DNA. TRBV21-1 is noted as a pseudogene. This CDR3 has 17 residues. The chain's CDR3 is CASSNRALAGVPYEQYF. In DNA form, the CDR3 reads TGTGCCAGCAGCAATAGGGCTCTAGCGGGAGTCCCCTACGAGCAGTACTTC.

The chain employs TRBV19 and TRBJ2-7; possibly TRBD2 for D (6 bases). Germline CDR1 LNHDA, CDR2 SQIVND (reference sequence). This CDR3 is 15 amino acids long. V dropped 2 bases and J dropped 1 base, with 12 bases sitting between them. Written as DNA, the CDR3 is TGTGCCAGTAGTATATCCCGGGACTTATCCTACGAGCAGTACTTC. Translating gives CASSISRDLSYEQYF.

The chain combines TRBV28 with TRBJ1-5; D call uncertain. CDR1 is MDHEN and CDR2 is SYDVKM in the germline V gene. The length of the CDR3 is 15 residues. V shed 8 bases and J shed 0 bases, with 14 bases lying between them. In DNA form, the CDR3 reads TGTGCCAGCGGTCCCGGCGGCCATAGCAATCAGCCCCAGCATTTT. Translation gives CASGPGGHSNQPQHF.

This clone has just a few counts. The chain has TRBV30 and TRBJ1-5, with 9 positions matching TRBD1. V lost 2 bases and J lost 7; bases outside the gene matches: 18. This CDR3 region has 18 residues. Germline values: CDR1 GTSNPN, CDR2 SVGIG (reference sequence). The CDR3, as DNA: TGTGCCTGGAGTTCGGGTCGTACGGGACAGGGAAGCAGCCAGCCCCAGCATTTT. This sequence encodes CAWSSGRTGQGSSQPQHF.